This T cell receptor beta chain came from a study of T cell responses to AZD1222 COVID-19 vaccine. This CDR3 is 14 amino acids long. V shed 6 bases and J 6 bases; nucleotides not matched to a gene: 6. Looked up from germline, CDR1 is MNHEY and CDR2 is SMNVEV (reference sequence). Here immunoSEQ multiplex PCR was the method, and the copy in TCRdb shows in-frame clones only, minus some. Found here are about 45,000 clones, just under 80% of them singletons; the top ten hold roughly 21%. The chain combines TRBV27 with TRBJ1-4; 8 bases agree with TRBD1. Source: peripheral blood, taken 28 days after the second dose of the MenACWY control vaccine. The origin of this receptor is an adult who received the MenACWY meningococcal vaccine as a control. CDR3: CASRRTGSDEKLFF. CDR3 nucleotide sequence: TGTGCCAGCAGAAGGACAGGGTCGGATGAAAAACTGTTTTTT.